Listed below are T cell receptor beta chains from one sample, sequenced in a study of cytomegalovirus exposure and HLA in healthy donors. The assay was immunoSEQ multiplex PCR, and TCRdb's table has in-frame clones only and misses some. The sample lists about 86,000 clones; approximately 78% were seen once. The sequenced sample consisted of PBMCs. These TCRs come from a male donor in good health and CMV-seropositive. The CDR3 runs from the conserved cysteine through the conserved F or W. D genes are given only for firm matches. A clone size is listed for some rows: how often the clone was seen (once, few, many), or a class if it is expanded.

d_call: .
v_call: TRBV10-3
j_call: TRBJ1-2
clone_size: .
cdr3_length: 15
cdr3_nt: TGTGCCATCAGTGAGTCGACCCAGGGAGGTGATGGCTACACCTTC
cdr3_aa: CAISESTQGGDGYTF

d_call: TRBD2
v_call: TRBV10-3
j_call: TRBJ2-2
clone_size: .
cdr3_length: 15
cdr3_nt: TGTGCCATCAGTGAAGAGAGGGGAGGGGCCGGGGAGCTGTTTTTT
cdr3_aa: CAISEERGGAGELFF

d_call: .
v_call: TRBV5-6
j_call: TRBJ2-4
clone_size: .
cdr3_length: 14
cdr3_nt: TGTGCCAGCAGCCCGACAGTAGCCAAAAACATTCAGTACTTC
cdr3_aa: CASSPTVAKNIQYF

d_call: .
v_call: TRBV25-1
j_call: TRBJ2-7
clone_size: .
cdr3_length: 15
cdr3_nt: TGTGCCAGCAGTGAACTGGGGCAGCCGGACTACGAGCAGTACTTC
cdr3_aa: CASSELGQPDYEQYF

d_call: TRBD2
v_call: TRBV7-3
j_call: TRBJ2-7
clone_size: .
cdr3_length: 15
cdr3_nt: TGTGCCAGCAGCCCCCAGCCGGGAGGGGTATACGAGCAGTACTTC
cdr3_aa: CASSPQPGGVYEQYF

d_call: .
v_call: TRBV7-9
j_call: TRBJ2-2
clone_size: .
cdr3_length: 15
cdr3_nt: TGTGCCAGCAGCCCTATGGCTGTTTCGGGCGGGGAGCTGTTTTTT
cdr3_aa: CASSPMAVSGGELFF

d_call: .
v_call: TRBV19
j_call: TRBJ2-2
clone_size: .
cdr3_length: 14
cdr3_nt: TGTGCCAGTAGGCCGGGAACGAACACCGGGGAGCTGTTTTTT
cdr3_aa: CASRPGTNTGELFF

d_call: .
v_call: TRBV28
j_call: TRBJ1-5
clone_size: .
cdr3_length: 14
cdr3_nt: TGTGCCAGCAGTTTTTCGGGGGGTGGGCAGCCCCAGCATTTT
cdr3_aa: CASSFSGGGQPQHF

d_call: .
v_call: TRBV25-1
j_call: TRBJ2-2
clone_size: .
cdr3_length: 15
cdr3_nt: TGTGCCAGCAGTGAGGGAGCCATAAACACCGGGGAGCTGTTTTTT
cdr3_aa: CASSEGAINTGELFF

d_call: TRBD2
v_call: TRBV7-2
j_call: TRBJ2-7
clone_size: .
cdr3_length: 15
cdr3_nt: TGTGCCAGCAGCTTCGTAGCGGGAGGTGCAAGCGAGCAGTACTTC
cdr3_aa: CASSFVAGGASEQYF

d_call: TRBD2
v_call: TRBV19
j_call: TRBJ2-3
clone_size: .
cdr3_length: 14
cdr3_nt: TGTGCCAGTAGTACTAGCGGGACGGGGGATACGCAGTATTTT
cdr3_aa: CASSTSGTGDTQYF

d_call: TRBD2
v_call: TRBV4-2
j_call: TRBJ2-7
clone_size: few
cdr3_length: 15
cdr3_nt: TGTGCCAGCGGGTCGAGCGGGAGGGGCTCCTACGAGCAGTACTTC
cdr3_aa: CASGSSGRGSYEQYF

d_call: .
v_call: TRBV9
j_call: TRBJ2-3
clone_size: .
cdr3_length: 16
cdr3_nt: TGTGCCAGCAGCGTAGAGCAGGGAGGTATAGCAGATACGCAGTATTTT
cdr3_aa: CASSVEQGGIADTQYF

d_call: TRBD2
v_call: TRBV5-1
j_call: TRBJ2-1
clone_size: .
cdr3_length: 17
cdr3_nt: TGCGCCAGCAGCTTGGGGTCCCTAGCGGGGAACTACAATGAGCAGTTCTTC
cdr3_aa: CASSLGSLAGNYNEQFF

d_call: .
v_call: TRBV28
j_call: TRBJ2-2
clone_size: .
cdr3_length: 17
cdr3_nt: TGTGCCAGCAGTTTATCCATAGGGGCGTGGGGGGCCGGGGAGCTGTTTTTT
cdr3_aa: CASSLSIGAWGAGELFF

d_call: TRBD1
v_call: TRBV27
j_call: TRBJ1-2
clone_size: .
cdr3_length: 17
cdr3_nt: TGTGCCAGCAGTCCTATTACCGGGACAGGGTTTAACTATGGCTACACCTTC
cdr3_aa: CASSPITGTGFNYGYTF

d_call: .
v_call: TRBV18
j_call: TRBJ1-1
clone_size: .
cdr3_length: 15
cdr3_nt: TGTGCCAGCTCACCCTCGGGGTCCCTGAACACTGAAGCTTTCTTT
cdr3_aa: CASSPSGSLNTEAFF